Following are 8 T cell receptor beta chains from one sample sequenced in a study of OX40 agonist ivuxolimab in advanced cancers. Only in-frame clones appear in the TCRdb table, and some are missing; sequencing was by immunoSEQ multiplex PCR. The table includes some 70,000 clones, roughly 85% detected once. The sequencing here drew on CD4+ or CD8+ T cells sorted from blood, taken in a trial of the OX40 agonist ivuxolimab. Every receptor here comes from an adult with an advanced solid tumor such as melanoma, head and neck, liver or kidney cancer.

The chain combines TRBV4-3 with TRBJ2-5; D is perhaps TRBD2 (6 bases). V was trimmed by 0 bases and J by 5 bases, leaving 13 bases between them. The CDR3 is 15 amino acids. CDR1 and CDR2 (germline): LGHNA, YSLEER. The CDR3 is CASSQDPGRRETQYF. The CDR3 DNA reads as TGCGCCAGCAGCCAAGATCCGGGGAGGAGGGAGACCCAGTACTTC.

The genes are TRBV10-3 and TRBJ2-5; TRBD1 matches at 8 bases. V lost 10 bases, J lost 3 bases, and 4 bases stayed unmatched. Germline assignment: CDR1 ENHRY and CDR2 SYGVKD. There are 12 residues in the CDR3. The CDR3 nucleotides read TGTGCCACGATGGACAGGGAAGAGACCCAGTACTTC. This sequence encodes CATMDREETQYF.

The gene calls are TRBV27 and TRBJ2-7, with D unclear. This CDR3 is 13 amino acids long. V gave up 6 bases and J gave up 0 bases, with 9 bases separating them. Germline V gene lookup returns CDR1 MNHEY and CDR2 SMNVEV (reference sequence). The DNA for the CDR3 is TGTGCCAGCAGCTCACTAAGCTCCTACGAGCAGTACTTC. Residues: CASSSLSSYEQYF.

This chain connects TRBV12-5 to TRBJ1-5; D uncertain. The CDR3 is 17 amino acids. The germline V gene has CDR1 LGHNT and CDR2 FRNRAP. Trimming stripped 0 bases from V and 0 bases from J, with 12 bases between. The CDR3: CASGLVFQLDSNQPQHF. For the CDR3, the DNA is TGTGCTAGTGGTTTGGTCTTCCAGCTGGATAGCAATCAGCCCCAGCATTTT.

The chain carries TRBV10-3 and TRBJ1-5, with 7 bases that match TRBD1. Germline V gene sequence: CDR1 ENHRY, CDR2 SYGVKD. The CDR3 has 13 residues. V shed 8 bases, J shed 4 bases, and the junction held 5 bases outside the gene matches. The CDR3 region has the DNA TGTGCCATCGCTGACAGGGAAAATCAGCCCCAGCATTTT. It yields the protein CAIADRENQPQHF.

This chain uses TRBV6-6 with TRBJ2-5; D remains ambiguous. The ends were cut back, 7 bases at V and 4 bases at J, with 10 bases in the middle. Germline values: CDR1 MNHNY, CDR2 SVGAGI (reference sequence). The CDR3 spans 12 residues. This CDR3 reads CASKGSLETQYF. DNA of the CDR3: TGTGCCAGCAAGGGTTCCCTAGAGACCCAGTACTTC.

The chain carries TRBV2 and TRBJ1-2, with a possible D match to TRBD1 (5 bases). V was pared by 1 base and J by 6 bases, with 15 bases between. Germline CDR1 reads SNHLY; CDR2 reads FYNNEI. The CDR3 is 15 residues long. The CDR3 region is CASSEDPVKGNGYTF. The CDR3 DNA follows: TGTGCCAGCAGTGAAGATCCCGTTAAGGGGAATGGCTACACCTTC.

The J gene is TRBJ2-1, the V gene TRBV7-2; TRBD1 might be the D (5 bases). This CDR3 spans 14 amino acids. Per the germline V gene, CDR1 is SGHTA and CDR2 is FQGNSA. The V gene lost 3 bases and the J gene lost 10 bases, with 16 bases spanning the gap. CDR3 DNA sequence: TGTGCCAGCAGCTTCCGCCAGGGAAATGGGGAGCAGTTCTTC. This translates into CASSFRQGNGEQFF.